The 21 T cell receptor beta chains listed next were all sequenced from one sample in a study of T cells in Graves' hyperthyroidism and ophthalmopathy. TCR beta CDR3 regions were amplified from RNA transcripts. HTBI primers were used for first-round RT-PCR of the TCR CDR3. Each CDR3 protein is one row after TCRdb ran MiXCR on the multiplex PCR reads. The table shows about 640,000 distinct CDR3 sequences, with under 25% occurring only once. Specimen: blood. These receptors all come from a man aged 25 to 40 with Graves' ophthalmopathy.

This clonotype was seen many times. The chain carries TRBV20-1 and TRBJ1-2; D gene ambiguous. The CDR3 is 13 amino acids. Per germline, CDR1 DFQATT and CDR2 SNEGSKA (reference sequence). The germline V and J ends were trimmed by 0 bases and 2 bases, with 7 bases remaining between them. CDR3 residues: CSARDPTNYGYTF. DNA for the CDR3: TGCAGTGCTAGAGATCCGACCAACTATGGCTACACCTTC.

This chain links TRBV28 with TRBJ2-5; D is unclear. V dropped 7 bases and J dropped 4 bases, with 13 bases sitting between them. Germline CDR1 reads MDHEN; CDR2 reads SYDVKM. There are 13 residues in the CDR3. CDR3 in DNA: TGTGCCAGCAAGAGGCCGTTTCGAGAGACCCAGTACTTC. Amino acids: CASKRPFRETQYF.

This clonotype occurred a few times. Lacking the conserved final phenylalanine or tryptophan, this CDR3 likely reflects a read error. The CDR3 here is CASSEGGGSYEQYL. CDR3 nucleotides: TGTGCCAGCAGTGAGGGGGGAGGGTCCTACGAGCAGTACCTC. The chain combines TRBV11-1 with TRBJ2-7; TRBD2 might be the D (7 bases). CDR3 length equals 14 residues. With 6 bases removed from V and 1 base from J, the gap between germline ends came to 13 bases. Per germline, CDR1 SGHAT and CDR2 FQDESV (reference sequence).

The J gene is TRBJ2-2, the V gene TRBV30; tentatively, D is TRBD2 (6 bases). CDR1 is GTSNPN, CDR2 SVGIG, per germline (reference sequence). Trimming took off 4 bases at V and 6 bases at J, with 15 bases between the two ends. This CDR3 has 14 amino acids. In DNA form, the CDR3 reads TGTGCCTGGAACCTGGTGGGAGGTCCCGGGGAGCTGTTTTTT. It encodes CAWNLVGGPGELFF.

This clonotype was picked up many times. This sequence joins TRBV11-2 and TRBJ2-1, with D unclear. There are 17 residues in the CDR3. V was trimmed by 2 bases and J by 2 bases, leaving 16 bases between them. The germline CDR1 and CDR2 sequences are SGHAT and FQNNGV. The CDR3 here is CASSLRAVRLTYNEQFF. The CDR3 DNA follows: TGTGCCAGCAGCTTACGGGCAGTACGCTTGACCTACAATGAGCAGTTCTTC.

This clonotype was recorded many times. The chain recombines TRBV2 with TRBJ1-1; TRBD1 aligns across 10 bases. The CDR3 runs to 14 residues. J gave up 2 bases and V 7 bases, and 4 bases lay outside the gene matches. Looked up from germline, CDR1 is SNHLY and CDR2 is FYNNEI. The CDR3 is CASMGTGVNTEAFF. The CDR3 bases are TGTGCCAGCATGGGGACAGGGGTTAACACTGAAGCTTTCTTT.

The J gene is TRBJ2-7, the V gene TRBV7-9, with TRBD2 as a possible D gene (6 bases). Trimming shortened V by 0 bases and J by 6 bases, and 12 bases separated the two germline ends. Germline CDR1 and CDR2: SEHNR and FQNEAQ (reference sequence). The CDR3 has 14 residues. The CDR3 loop reads CASSLARVGGEQYF. As DNA, the CDR3 is TGTGCCAGCAGCTTAGCGAGGGTGGGAGGCGAGCAGTACTTC.

The chain has TRBV6-1 and TRBJ2-2; 12 nucleotides match TRBD1. This CDR3 spans 18 amino acids. Germline CDR1 is MNHNS and CDR2 is SASEGT. Losses at the gene ends were 6 bases for V and 6 bases for J; bases not matched to a gene: 14. The CDR3 sequence is CASRWDRGPLAGPGELFF. In DNA form, the CDR3 reads TGTGCCAGCAGATGGGACAGGGGGCCACTAGCGGGTCCCGGGGAGCTGTTTTTT.

The chain uses TRBV14 and TRBJ1-3; D gene ambiguous. Trimming took 1 base from V and 0 from J, leaving 7 bases between them. CDR1 and CDR2 (germline): SGHDN, FVKESK. This CDR3 contains 15 residues. CDR3 protein: CASSQARSSGNTIYF. The CDR3 DNA follows: TGTGCCAGCAGCCAAGCCCGTTCCTCTGGAAACACCATATATTTT.

The J gene is TRBJ1-6, the V gene TRBV27; D possibly corresponds to TRBD1 (5 bases). This CDR3 is built from 13 residues. CDR1 is MNHEY and CDR2 is SMNVEV in the germline V gene (reference sequence). The V end was cut by 5 bases, the J end by 7 bases, with 9 bases between. CDR3 in amino acids: CASSTEGNSPLHF. The CDR3 DNA reads TGTGCCAGCAGTACCGAGGGGAATTCACCCCTCCACTTT.

This chain joins TRBV6-5 and TRBJ2-1, with 15 bases aligning to TRBD2. CDR1 and CDR2 (germline): MNHEY, SVGAGI. The CDR3 covers 16 residues. The V segment lost 4 bases and the J segment 9 bases; nucleotides outside the gene matches: 7. The CDR3 loop is CASSSGLAGGPGEQFF. Here the CDR3 DNA reads TGTGCCAGCAGTTCCGGACTAGCGGGAGGGCCCGGTGAGCAGTTCTTC.

As for this clonotype: Since a much larger clone is just one base distant, this may be a read error. The chain recombines TRBV5-1 with TRBJ2-7, with a tentative D call TRBD2 (6 bases). CDR1 is SGHRS, CDR2 YFSETQ, per germline. The CDR3 has 13 amino acids. Trimming took off 4 bases at V and 8 bases at J, with 16 bases between the two ends. In DNA form, the CDR3 reads TGCGCCAGCAGCCGCGGGACCTCTGTCAAGCAGTACTTC. It encodes CASSRGTSVKQYF. Filled out from reference TRBV5-1 and TRBJ2-7, the complete variable domain reads KAGVTQTPRYLIKTRGQQVTLSCSPISGHRSVSWYQQTPGQGLQFLFEYFSETQRNKGNFPGRFSGRQFSNSRSEMNVSTLELGDSALYLCASSRGTSVKQYFGPGTRLTVT.

The rearrangement uses TRBV15 and TRBJ1-5; no definite D call. The CDR3 is made up of 14 amino acids. Germline-derived CDR1 and CDR2 are LNHNV and YYDKDF (reference sequence). Trimming left V 1 base short and J 0 bases short, with 4 bases between. The CDR3 protein is CATSRGISNQPQHF. CDR3 coding DNA: TGTGCCACCAGCAGAGGCATTAGCAATCAGCCCCAGCATTTT.

This CDR3 reads CASSSGQGLSNTEAFF. The CDR3 bases are TGTGCCAGCAGCTCTGGACAGGGGTTATCGAACACTGAAGCTTTCTTT. The V gene is TRBV7-8, the J gene TRBJ1-1, with 9 bases lining up with TRBD1. The germline CDR1 and CDR2 sequences are SGHVS and FQNEAQ. The CDR3 has 16 amino acids. The junction had 7 bases not matched to a gene; V was cut back by 4 bases and J by 1 base.

There are many counts of this clonotype. The rearrangement uses TRBV3-1 and TRBJ2-7; D not certain. Per germline, CDR1 LGHDT and CDR2 YNNKEL (reference sequence). V was pared by 0 bases and J by 0 bases, with 6 bases between. The CDR3 is 14 residues long. The CDR3 sequence: CASSQDRASYEQYF. CDR3 sequence (DNA): TGTGCCAGCAGCCAAGACCGGGCCTCCTACGAGCAGTACTTC.

This clonotype was counted between two and nine times. V gene TRBV13 combines with J gene TRBJ2-7; 9 bases are shared with TRBD2. With V trimmed by 5 bases and J by 1 base, 6 bases remained unmatched. The CDR3 spans 15 residues. Germline values: CDR1 PRHDT, CDR2 FYEKMQ (reference sequence). In DNA form, the CDR3 reads TGTGCCAGCAGCCCACGGCGGGAGGGATCCTACGAGCAGTACTTC. Its translation is CASSPRREGSYEQYF.

This clonotype has a handful of counts. The chain combines TRBV5-1 with TRBJ2-3; D gene uncertain. This CDR3 comprises 12 residues. Trimming stripped 2 bases from V and 2 bases from J, with 3 bases between. Germline V CDR1 and CDR2: SGHRS, YFSETQ. The CDR3 sequence: CASSFHTDTQYF. Written as DNA, the CDR3 is TGCGCCAGCAGCTTCCACACAGATACGCAGTATTTT.

This clonotype has a count of ten or more. The V and J genes are TRBV24-1 and TRBJ1-2; 7 nucleotides line up with TRBD1. The V segment lost 7 bases and the J segment 7 bases; nucleotides outside the gene matches: 8. Germline-derived CDR1 and CDR2 are KGHDR and SFDVKD. The CDR3 runs to 13 residues. The CDR3, as DNA: TGTGCCACCAGCGACAACAGGGGCGCTGGCTACACCTTC. Residues: CATSDNRGAGYTF.

The genes are TRBV7-2 and TRBJ1-4, with D hard to call. The CDR3 covers 16 residues. Germline assignment: CDR1 SGHTA and CDR2 FQGNSA. V lost 4 bases, J lost 0 bases, and 12 bases lay in between. The CDR3 sequence: CASSSGQGSTNEKLFF. CDR3 sequence (DNA): TGTGCCAGCAGCTCCGGTCAAGGCTCAACTAATGAAAAACTGTTTTTT. The variable domain in full, with the rest retrieved from reference TRBV7-2 and TRBJ1-4, is GAGVSQSPSNKVTEKGKDVELRCDPISGHTALYWYRQSLGQGLEFLIYFQGNSAPDKSGLPSDRFSAERTGGSVSTLTIQRTQQEDSAVYLCASSSGQGSTNEKLFFGSGTQLSVL.

This clonotype was found a few times. The rearrangement links TRBV6-1 to TRBJ1-2; D not certain. Looked up from germline, CDR1 is MNHNS and CDR2 is SASEGT. CDR3 length equals 13 residues. V was cut by 5 bases and J by 4 bases, with 11 bases left in between. The CDR3 protein is CASSYSEGYGYTF. CDR3 nucleotide sequence: TGTGCCAGCAGTTATTCAGAGGGCTATGGCTACACCTTC.

The chain links TRBV7-2 to TRBJ2-5, with TRBD2 identical over 9 bases. Trimming cost V 4 bases and J 2 bases; bases outside gene matches: 5. Per the germline V gene, CDR1 is SGHTA and CDR2 is FQGNSA. The CDR3 is 15 amino acids. In DNA form, the CDR3 reads TGTGCCAGCAGCTCCAAAAGCGGGGGGCAAGAGACCCAGTACTTC. As protein: CASSSKSGGQETQYF.